This T cell receptor beta chain derives from a study of CD8 T cells in Susac syndrome. Study findings and constraints: That the number of individuals in its TCR sequencing and HLA analysis was relatively small was acknowledged by the study.

The CDR3 is made up of 15 amino acids. Germline trimming cut 5 bases from V and 2 bases from J; bases unmatched to any gene: 9. In germline, CDR1 is SGHDN, CDR2 FVKESK. Concerning this clonotype itself: The antigen remains unidentified.

Random hexamers were used to reverse transcribe 0.5 to 1 ug of RNA. Multiplex PCR with immunoSEQ amplified the TCR beta CDR3 across 54 Vbeta and 13 Jbeta. MiXCR was run by TCRdb on the immunoSEQ multiplex PCR reads, yielding one entry per CDR3 protein. The repertoire has a few hundred thousand distinct CDR3 sequences, around 90% of them found once; the top ten carry 0.1% to 0.15%. CD8+ and CD4+ T cells from blood underwent TCR beta sequencing, which was carried out in a high-throughput format. TEMRA cells underwent FACS enrichment and CD8+ and CD4+ T cells underwent negative isolation. The TCR comes from a human donor with multiple sclerosis. The chain recombines TRBV14 with TRBJ2-7; 7 nucleotides match TRBD1. The specimen sequenced was CD8+ T cells from PBMCs. CDR3 sequence: CASSTPTGKPYEQYF. As DNA, the CDR3 is TGTGCCAGCAGCACCCCGACAGGGAAGCCCTACGAGCAGTACTTC.